The T cell receptor beta chain under discussion was sequenced for a study of T cell responses to AZD1222 COVID-19 vaccine. Findings and limits, study-wide: Elevations in Spike-specific TCR breadth and depth followed administration of two AZD1222 doses. Donors, mostly white British, included more females; clonal diversity was possibly underestimated.

Concerning this clone: Its target is unknown.

This CDR3 has 16 amino acids. The V end lost 6 bases, the J end lost 8 bases, and 22 bases lay between the germline ends. CDR1 and CDR2 (germline): KGHSH, LQKENI. TCRdb's table, derived via immunoSEQ multiplex PCR, lists solely in-frame clones and lacks some. In the table there are about 150,000 clones, about 95% of which are singletons. The V gene is TRBV18, the J gene TRBJ1-4, with unresolved D. The receptor's source is an adult in good health. This specimen was peripheral blood, taken on day 0 of AZD1222 vaccination. CDR3 coding DNA: TGTGCCAGCTCGCAAGAGATGGGCCGGTCCCCAGAAAAACTGTTTTTT. Translation gives CASSQEMGRSPEKLFF.